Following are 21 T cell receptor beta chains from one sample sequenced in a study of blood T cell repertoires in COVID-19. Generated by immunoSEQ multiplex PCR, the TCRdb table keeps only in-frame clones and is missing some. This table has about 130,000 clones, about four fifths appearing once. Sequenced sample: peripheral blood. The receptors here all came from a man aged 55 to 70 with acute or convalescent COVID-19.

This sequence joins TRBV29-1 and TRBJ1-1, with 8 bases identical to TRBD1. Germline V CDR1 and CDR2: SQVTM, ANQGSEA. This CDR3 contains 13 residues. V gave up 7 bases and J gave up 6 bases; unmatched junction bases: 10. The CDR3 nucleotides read TGCAGCGCTAGATCCGGGACAGGAGCTGAAGCTTTCTTT. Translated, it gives CSARSGTGAEAFF.

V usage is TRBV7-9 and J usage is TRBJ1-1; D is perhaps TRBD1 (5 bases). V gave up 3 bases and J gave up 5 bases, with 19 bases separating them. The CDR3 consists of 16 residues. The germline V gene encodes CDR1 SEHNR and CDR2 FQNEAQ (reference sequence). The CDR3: CASSFPQGRVRTEAFF. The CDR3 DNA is TGTGCCAGCAGCTTTCCCCAGGGTAGGGTCCGGACTGAAGCTTTCTTT. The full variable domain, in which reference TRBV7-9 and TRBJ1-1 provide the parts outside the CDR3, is DTGVSQNPRHKITKRGQNVTFRCDPISEHNRLYWYRQTLGQGPEFLTYFQNEAQLEKSRLLSDRFSAERPKGSFSTLEIQRTEQGDSAMYLCASSFPQGRVRTEAFFGQGTRLTVV.

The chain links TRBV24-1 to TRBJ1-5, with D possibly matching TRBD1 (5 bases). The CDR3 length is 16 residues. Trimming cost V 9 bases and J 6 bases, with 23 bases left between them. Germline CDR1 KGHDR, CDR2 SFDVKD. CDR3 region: CATGNEGAGRAQPQHF. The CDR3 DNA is TGTGCCACCGGAAATGAAGGAGCAGGGAGGGCTCAGCCCCAGCATTTT.

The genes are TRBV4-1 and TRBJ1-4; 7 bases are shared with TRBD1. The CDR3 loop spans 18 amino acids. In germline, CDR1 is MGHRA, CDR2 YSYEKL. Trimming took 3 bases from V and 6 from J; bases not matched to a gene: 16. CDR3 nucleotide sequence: TGCGCCAGCAGCCAGAGCCTTGGGAAACAGGGGAAAGATGAAAAACTGTTTTTT. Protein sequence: CASSQSLGKQGKDEKLFF.

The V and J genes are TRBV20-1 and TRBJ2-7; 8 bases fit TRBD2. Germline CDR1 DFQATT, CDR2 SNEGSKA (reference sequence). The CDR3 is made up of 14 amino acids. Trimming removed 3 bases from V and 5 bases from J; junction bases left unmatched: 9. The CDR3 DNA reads TGCAGTGCTAGTTTAGCGGGACGGGGGGACGAGCAGTACTTC. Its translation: CSASLAGRGDEQYF.

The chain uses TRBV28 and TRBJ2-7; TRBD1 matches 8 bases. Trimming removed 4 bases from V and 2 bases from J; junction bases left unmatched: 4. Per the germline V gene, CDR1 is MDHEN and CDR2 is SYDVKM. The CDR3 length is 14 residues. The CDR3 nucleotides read TGTGCCAGCAGTTACCCGGGACAGGCCTACGAGCAGTACTTC. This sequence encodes CASSYPGQAYEQYF.

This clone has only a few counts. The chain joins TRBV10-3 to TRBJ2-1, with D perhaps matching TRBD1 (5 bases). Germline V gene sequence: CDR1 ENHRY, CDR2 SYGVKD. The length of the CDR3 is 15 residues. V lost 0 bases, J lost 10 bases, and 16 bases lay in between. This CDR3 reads CAISESGAVDWEQFF. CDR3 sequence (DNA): TGTGCCATCAGTGAGTCAGGGGCGGTGGATTGGGAGCAGTTCTTC.

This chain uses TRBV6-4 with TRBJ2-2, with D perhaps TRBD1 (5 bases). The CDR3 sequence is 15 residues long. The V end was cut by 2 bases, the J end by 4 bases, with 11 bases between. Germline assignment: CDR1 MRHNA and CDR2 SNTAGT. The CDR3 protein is CASSDGAGATGELFF. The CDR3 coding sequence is TGTGCCAGCAGTGACGGGGCTGGCGCCACCGGGGAGCTGTTTTTT.

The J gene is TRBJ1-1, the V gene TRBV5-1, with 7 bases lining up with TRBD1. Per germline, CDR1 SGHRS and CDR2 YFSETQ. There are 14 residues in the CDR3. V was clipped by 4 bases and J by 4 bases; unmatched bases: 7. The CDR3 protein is CASSGDSRTTEAFF. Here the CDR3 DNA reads TGCGCCAGCAGCGGGGACAGTCGGACCACTGAAGCTTTCTTT.

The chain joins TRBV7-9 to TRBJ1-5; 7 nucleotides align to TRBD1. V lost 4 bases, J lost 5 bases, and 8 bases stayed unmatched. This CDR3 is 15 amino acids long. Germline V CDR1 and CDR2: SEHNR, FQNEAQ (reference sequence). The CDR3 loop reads CASSWDSPGDQPQHF. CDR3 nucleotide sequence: TGTGCCAGCAGCTGGGACAGCCCGGGGGATCAGCCCCAGCATTTT.

This CDR3 reads CASSQMEGDTIYF. The CDR3, as DNA: TGTGCCAGCTCGCAGATGGAGGGAGACACCATATATTTT. The V gene is TRBV9, the J gene TRBJ1-3; no reliable D call. This CDR3 is 13 amino acids long. V was pared by 7 bases and J by 8 bases, with 16 bases between. Germline loops: CDR1 SGDLS, CDR2 YYNGEE.

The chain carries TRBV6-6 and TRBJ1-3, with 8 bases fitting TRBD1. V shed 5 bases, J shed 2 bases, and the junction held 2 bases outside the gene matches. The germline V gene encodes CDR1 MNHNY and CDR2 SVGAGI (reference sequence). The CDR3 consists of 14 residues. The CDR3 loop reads CASSPQGAGNTIYF. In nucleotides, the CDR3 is TGTGCCAGCAGTCCACAGGGGGCTGGAAACACCATATATTTT.

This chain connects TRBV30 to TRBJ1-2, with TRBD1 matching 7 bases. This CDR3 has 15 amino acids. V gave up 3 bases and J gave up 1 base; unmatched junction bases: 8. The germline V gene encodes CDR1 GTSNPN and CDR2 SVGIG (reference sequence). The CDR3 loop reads CAWRRGQMNNYGYTF. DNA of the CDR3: TGTGCCTGGAGGAGGGGACAGATGAATAACTATGGCTACACCTTC.

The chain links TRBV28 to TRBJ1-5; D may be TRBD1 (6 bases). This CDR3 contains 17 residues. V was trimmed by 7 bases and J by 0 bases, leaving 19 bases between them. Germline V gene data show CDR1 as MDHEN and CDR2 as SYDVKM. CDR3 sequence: CASTPRQDAYSNQPQHF. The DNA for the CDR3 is TGTGCCAGCACTCCACGACAGGACGCTTATAGCAATCAGCCCCAGCATTTT. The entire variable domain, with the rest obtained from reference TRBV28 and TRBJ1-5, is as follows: DVKVTQSSRYLVKRTGEKVFLECVQDMDHENMFWYRQDPGLGLRLIYFSYDVKMKEKGDIPEGYSVSREKKERFSLILESASTNQTSMYLCASTPRQDAYSNQPQHFGDGTRLSIL.

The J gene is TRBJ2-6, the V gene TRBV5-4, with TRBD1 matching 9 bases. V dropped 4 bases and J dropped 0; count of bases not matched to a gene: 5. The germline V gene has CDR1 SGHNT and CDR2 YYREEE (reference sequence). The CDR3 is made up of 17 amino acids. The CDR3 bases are TGTGCCAGCAGCCCCGGGACAGGGAACTCTGGGGCCAACGTCCTGACTTTC. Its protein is CASSPGTGNSGANVLTF.

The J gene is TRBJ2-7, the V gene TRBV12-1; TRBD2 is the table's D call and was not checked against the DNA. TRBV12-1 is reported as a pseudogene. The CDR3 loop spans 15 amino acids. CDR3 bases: TGTGCCAGCAGCCGACCGGGACTAGTCACCTACGAGCAGTACTTC. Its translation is CASSRPGLVTYEQYF.

In nucleotides, the CDR3 is TGTGCCAGCAGTTTATGGGGGTCAGGGGGAAATTCACCCCTCCACTTT. Its translation is CASSLWGSGGNSPLHF. V and J are TRBV28 and TRBJ1-6; 7 bases fit TRBD1. Trimming took 0 bases from V and 7 from J; bases not matched to a gene: 6. Germline loops: CDR1 MDHEN, CDR2 SYDVKM. The CDR3 loop spans 16 amino acids. Combining the CDR3 with reference TRBV28 and TRBJ1-6 gives the whole variable domain DVKVTQSSRYLVKRTGEKVFLECVQDMDHENMFWYRQDPGLGLRLIYFSYDVKMKEKGDIPEGYSVSREKKERFSLILESASTNQTSMYLCASSLWGSGGNSPLHFGNGTRLTVT.

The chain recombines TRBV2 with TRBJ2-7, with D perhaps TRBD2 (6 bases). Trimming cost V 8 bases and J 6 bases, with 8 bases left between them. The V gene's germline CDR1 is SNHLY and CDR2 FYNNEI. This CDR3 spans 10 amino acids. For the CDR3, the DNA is TGTGCCAGCGGCGGGGCCGAGCAGTACTTC. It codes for CASGGAEQYF. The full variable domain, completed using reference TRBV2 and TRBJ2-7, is EPEVTQTPSHQVTQMGQEVILRCVPISNHLYFYWYRQILGQKVEFLVSFYNNEISEKSEIFDDQFSVERPDGSNFTLKIRSTKLEDSAMYFCASGGAEQYFGPGTRLTVT.

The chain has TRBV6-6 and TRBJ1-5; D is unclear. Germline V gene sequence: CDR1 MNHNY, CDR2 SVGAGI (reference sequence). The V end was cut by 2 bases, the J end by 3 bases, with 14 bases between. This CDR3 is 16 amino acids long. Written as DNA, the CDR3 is TGTGCCAGCAGTTACGGGCAGGCACGAGACAATCAGCCCCAGCATTTT. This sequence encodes CASSYGQARDNQPQHF.

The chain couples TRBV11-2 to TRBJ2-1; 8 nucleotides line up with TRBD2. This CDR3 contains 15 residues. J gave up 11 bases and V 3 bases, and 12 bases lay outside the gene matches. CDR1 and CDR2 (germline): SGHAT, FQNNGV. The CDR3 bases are TGTGCCAGCAGCTTGGGACTAGGGGAGAGTGGGAAGCAGTTCTTC. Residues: CASSLGLGESGKQFF.

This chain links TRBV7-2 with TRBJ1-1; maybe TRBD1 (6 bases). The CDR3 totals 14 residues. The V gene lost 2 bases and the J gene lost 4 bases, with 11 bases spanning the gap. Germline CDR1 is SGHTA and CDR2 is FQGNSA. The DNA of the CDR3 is TGTGCCAGCAGCTTACTGTCAGGGGCCACTGAAGCTTTCTTT. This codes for CASSLLSGATEAFF.